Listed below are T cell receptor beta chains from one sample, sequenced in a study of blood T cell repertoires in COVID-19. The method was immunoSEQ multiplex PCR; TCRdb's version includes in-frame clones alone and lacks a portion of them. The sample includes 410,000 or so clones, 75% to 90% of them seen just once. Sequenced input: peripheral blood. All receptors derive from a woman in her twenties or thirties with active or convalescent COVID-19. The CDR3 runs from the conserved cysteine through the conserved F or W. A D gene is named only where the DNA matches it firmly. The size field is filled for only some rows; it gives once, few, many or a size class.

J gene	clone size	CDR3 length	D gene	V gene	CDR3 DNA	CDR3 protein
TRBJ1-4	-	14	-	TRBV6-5	TGTGCCAGCAGTCGGACTTTATCTAATGAAAAACTGTTTTTT	CASSRTLSNEKLFF
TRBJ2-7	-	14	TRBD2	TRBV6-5	TGTGCCAGCAGTTATAGCGGGGCTGCTTTGGAGCAGTACTTC	CASSYSGAALEQYF
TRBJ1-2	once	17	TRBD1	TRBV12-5	TGTGCTAGTGATCCCCCGACAGGGGGTAGCGGTCGATATGGCTACACCTTC	CASDPPTGGSGRYGYTF
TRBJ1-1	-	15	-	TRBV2	TGTGCCAGCAGGGGGGGAAGGCAGGGCTGGACTGAAGCTTTCTTT	CASRGGRQGWTEAFF
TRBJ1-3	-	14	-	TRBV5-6	TGTGCCAGCGGAAACACGGGGGCTGGAAACACCATATATTTT	CASGNTGAGNTIYF
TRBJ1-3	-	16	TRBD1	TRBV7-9	TGTGCCAGCAGCTTGGGGACAGGGTGGCGAGGAAACACCATATATTTT	CASSLGTGWRGNTIYF
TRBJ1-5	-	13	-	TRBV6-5	TGTGCCAGCAGCCTCCAACCAGGGCAGCCCCAGCATTTT	CASSLQPGQPQHF
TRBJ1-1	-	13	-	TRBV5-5	TGTGCCAGCAGCTTCTACTTGGACACTGAAGCTTTCTTT	CASSFYLDTEAFF
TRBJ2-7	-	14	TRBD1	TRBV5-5	TGTGCCAGCAGCTCCCGGACAGGCTCCTACGAGCAGTACTTC	CASSSRTGSYEQYF
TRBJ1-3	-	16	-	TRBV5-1	TGCGCCAGCAGCTTGGCGGGGACAAATTTTGGAAACACCATATATTTT	CASSLAGTNFGNTIYF
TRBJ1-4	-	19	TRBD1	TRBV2	TGTGCCAGCAGCATCCCGGGACAGGGAATCCCTGCGTCTAATGAAAAACTGTTTTTT	CASSIPGQGIPASNEKLFF
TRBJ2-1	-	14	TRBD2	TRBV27	TGTGCCAGCAGTTTTTTCGGGAGGTACAATGAGCAGTTCTTC	CASSFFGRYNEQFF
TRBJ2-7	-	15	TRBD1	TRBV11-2	TGTGCCAGCAGCTCCCGACAGGGGCCCTTACACGAGCAGTACTTC	CASSSRQGPLHEQYF
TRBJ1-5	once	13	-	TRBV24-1	TGTGCCACCAGTGAGAGTAGCAATCAGCCCCAGCATTTT	CATSESSNQPQHF
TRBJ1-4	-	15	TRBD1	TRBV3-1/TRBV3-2	TGTGCCAGCAGCCAACTCCGGGACAGAAGGGAAAAACTGTTTTTT	CASSQLRDRREKLFF
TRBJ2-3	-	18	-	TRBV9	TGTGCCAGCAGCGTAATCAGCCCTGCGGGCGCAAACACAGATACGCAGTATTTT	CASSVISPAGANTDTQYF
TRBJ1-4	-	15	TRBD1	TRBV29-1	TGCAGCGTTGAACCGATTACAGGGGGCTCTGAAAAACTGTTTTTT	CSVEPITGGSEKLFF
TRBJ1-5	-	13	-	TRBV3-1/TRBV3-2	TGTGCCAGCAGCCAAGAACGGGGAGAGCCCCAGCATTTT	CASSQERGEPQHF
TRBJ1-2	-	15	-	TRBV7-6	TGTGCCAGCAGCTTAGCCGAGGCGAGGGTTGAAGGCTACACCTTC	CASSLAEARVEGYTF
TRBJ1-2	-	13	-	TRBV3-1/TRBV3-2	TGTGCCAGCAGCCAAGGGCCAGGATATGGCTACACCTTC	CASSQGPGYGYTF
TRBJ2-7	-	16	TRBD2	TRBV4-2	TGTGCCAGCAGCCCCGCCGGTAGCGGGAACTCCTACGAGCAGTACTTC	CASSPAGSGNSYEQYF
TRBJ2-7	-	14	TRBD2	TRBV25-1	TGTGCCAGCAGTCTCAGCGGGAGTCCTGGTACGCAGTACTTC	CASSLSGSPGTQYF
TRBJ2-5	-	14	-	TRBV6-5	TGTGCCAGCAGTTGGACTATGGGGGTCGAGACCCAGTACTTC	CASSWTMGVETQYF
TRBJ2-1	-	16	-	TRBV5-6	TGTGCCAGCAGCTTTGGTGCTGGAGGCCCGTTCAATGAGCAGTTCTTC	CASSFGAGGPFNEQFF
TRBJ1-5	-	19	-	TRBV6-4	TGTGCCAGCAGTGATAATAGAGAGAATCTACTAGAGAGCAATCAGCCCCAGCATTTT	CASSDNRENLLESNQPQHF
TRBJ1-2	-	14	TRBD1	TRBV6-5	TGTGCCAGCATAGGGACAGGGGGATATGGTGGCTACACCTTC	CASIGTGGYGGYTF
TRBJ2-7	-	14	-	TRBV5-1	TGCGCCAGCAGCTTAAGAACTGTCGGAGACGAGCAGTACTTC	CASSLRTVGDEQYF
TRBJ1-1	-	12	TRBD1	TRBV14	TGTGCCAGCAGCCCGACAGGGGAGGGCACTTTCTTT	CASSPTGEGTFF
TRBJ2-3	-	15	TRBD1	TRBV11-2	TGTGCCAGCAGCTTACGACAGGGGGCTACAGATACGCAGTATTTT	CASSLRQGATDTQYF
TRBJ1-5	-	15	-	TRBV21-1	TGTGCCAGCAGCAACCCGGGAGGGGGCAATCAGCCCCAGCATTTT	CASSNPGGGNQPQHF
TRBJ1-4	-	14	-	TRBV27	TGTGCCAGCAGAAATCACGGGACTATTGAAAAACTGTTTTTT	CASRNHGTIEKLFF
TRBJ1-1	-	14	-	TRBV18	TGTGCCAGCTCACCGAGGGCGGGGGACACTGAAGCTTTCTTT	CASSPRAGDTEAFF
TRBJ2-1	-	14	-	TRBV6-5	TGTGCCAGCAGTTACGCAGATCGGGACAATGAGCAGTTCTTC	CASSYADRDNEQFF
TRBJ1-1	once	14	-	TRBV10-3	TGTGCCATCAGTGACCAGAAAACGAACACTGAAGCTTTCTTT	CAISDQKTNTEAFF
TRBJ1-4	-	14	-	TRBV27	TGTGCCAGCAGTTTTGGGGGGGTAAATGAAAAACTGTTTTTT	CASSFGGVNEKLFF
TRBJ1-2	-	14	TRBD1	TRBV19	TGTGCCAGTAGTACCCAGGACAGGGGCCAAGGCTACACCTTC	CASSTQDRGQGYTF
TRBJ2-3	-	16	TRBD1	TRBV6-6	TGTGCCAGCAGTTACCCGACCGGGGACAGTACAGATACGCAGTATTTT	CASSYPTGDSTDTQYF
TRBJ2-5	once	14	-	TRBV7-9	TGTGCCAGCAGCTTAGCGAATCTCGGAGAGACCCAGTACTTC	CASSLANLGETQYF
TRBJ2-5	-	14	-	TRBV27	TGTGCCAGCAGTTCACGGGCTAGCAGGGAGACCCAGTACTTC	CASSSRASRETQYF
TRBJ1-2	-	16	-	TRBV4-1	TGCGCCAGCAGCCAAGTCCGCGGGGTTGAGGACTATGGCTACACCTTC	CASSQVRGVEDYGYTF
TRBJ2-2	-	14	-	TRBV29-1	TGCAGCGTTGTACTAGCAGCGTCCACCGGGGAGCTGTTTTTT	CSVVLAASTGELFF
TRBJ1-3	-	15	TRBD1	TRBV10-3	TGTGCCATCAGTGGAGACAGGGCTTCTGGAAACACCATATATTTT	CAISGDRASGNTIYF
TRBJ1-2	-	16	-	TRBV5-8	TGTGCCAGCAGCCCAAGAAGACCAGGGGTCTTGGATGGCTACACCTTC	CASSPRRPGVLDGYTF
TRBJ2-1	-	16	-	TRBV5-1	TGCGCCAGCAGCCTGGAGCGGTTTTTATCCTACAATGAGCAGTTCTTC	CASSLERFLSYNEQFF
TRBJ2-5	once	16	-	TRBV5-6	TGTGCCAGCAGCTTGTGGGCCGAGGGTATCGTAGAGACCCAGTACTTC	CASSLWAEGIVETQYF
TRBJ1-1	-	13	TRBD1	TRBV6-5	TGTGCCAGCAGACAACAGGGGTACACTGAAGCTTTCTTT	CASRQQGYTEAFF
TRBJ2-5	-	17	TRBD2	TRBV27	TGTGCCAGCAGTTTTTTATTCGGGCGGGGGGGCCCGGAGACCCAGTACTTC	CASSFLFGRGGPETQYF
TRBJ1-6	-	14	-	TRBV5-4	TGTGCCAGCAGCATAGACACTGGCAATTCACCCCTCCACTTT	CASSIDTGNSPLHF
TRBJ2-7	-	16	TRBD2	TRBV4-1	TGCGCCAGCAGCCAAGAGGGGACTAGCGTATCCTACGAGCAGTACTTC	CASSQEGTSVSYEQYF
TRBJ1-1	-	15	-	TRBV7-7	TGTGCCAGCTCGCCCTTCGGGGGGATGAACACTGAAGCTTTCTTT	CASSPFGGMNTEAFF
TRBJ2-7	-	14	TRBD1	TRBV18	TGTGCCAGCTCACTATCGACAGGGATAGACGAGCAGTACTTC	CASSLSTGIDEQYF